A selection of T cell receptor beta chains follows, all from one sample in a study of radiotherapy plus CTLA-4 blockade in lung cancer. Clones were read by immunoSEQ multiplex PCR, and TCRdb kept only the in-frame ones, dropping some. The table includes 40,000 or so clones, 80% to 90% detected once. The source material was peripheral blood, sampled from a patient treated with radiotherapy plus ipilimumab. These TCRs come from a human donor with non-small cell lung cancer whose response to radiotherapy plus ipilimumab could not be evaluated. Both conserved end residues are part of each CDR3.

j_call: TRBJ2-3
v_call: TRBV27
cdr3_aa: CASSPGTRTDTQYF

j_call: TRBJ2-7
v_call: TRBV10-2
cdr3_aa: CASNSGQVNSYEQYF

j_call: TRBJ2-4
v_call: TRBV5-1
cdr3_aa: CASSLRAGGSENIQYF

j_call: TRBJ1-1
v_call: TRBV7-3
cdr3_aa: CASSFPGTEAFF

j_call: TRBJ2-3
v_call: TRBV9
cdr3_aa: CASSEGTSGRKGGQYF

j_call: TRBJ1-2
v_call: TRBV29-1
cdr3_aa: CSVEDKEGTGTLGYTF

j_call: TRBJ1-2
v_call: TRBV6-1
cdr3_aa: CASRAGDTHYGYTF

j_call: TRBJ1-2
v_call: TRBV10-3
cdr3_aa: CAARDNSNYGYTF

j_call: TRBJ2-1
v_call: TRBV19
cdr3_aa: CASSPNGGRDEQFF

j_call: TRBJ2-1
v_call: TRBV29-1
cdr3_aa: CSVEDPWAGQFF

j_call: TRBJ2-1
v_call: TRBV6-5
cdr3_aa: CASSYSRAGSYNEQFF

j_call: TRBJ2-2
v_call: TRBV19
cdr3_aa: CASSIGQYTGELFF

j_call: TRBJ2-5
v_call: TRBV6-1
cdr3_aa: CASSELATQYF

j_call: TRBJ1-5
v_call: TRBV5-1
cdr3_aa: CASSALPGQSNQPQHF

j_call: TRBJ2-7
v_call: TRBV29-1
cdr3_aa: CSASRGSYEQYF

j_call: TRBJ1-1
v_call: TRBV15
cdr3_aa: CATSREEITGYTEAFF

j_call: TRBJ2-5
v_call: TRBV18
cdr3_aa: CASSPAPRETQYF

j_call: TRBJ2-1
v_call: TRBV27
cdr3_aa: CASRTSNEQFF

j_call: TRBJ1-5
v_call: TRBV28
cdr3_aa: CASIPGTGVQPQHF

j_call: TRBJ2-5
v_call: TRBV7-2
cdr3_aa: CASSLIGRTGGETQYF

j_call: TRBJ1-1
v_call: TRBV19
cdr3_aa: CASTPDRGEAFF

j_call: TRBJ1-1
v_call: TRBV5-4
cdr3_aa: CASRVTGKGTEAFF

j_call: TRBJ2-1
v_call: TRBV27
cdr3_aa: CASSFWQSYNEQFF

j_call: TRBJ1-1
v_call: TRBV2
cdr3_aa: CASRTGVPEAFF

j_call: TRBJ1-2
v_call: TRBV29-1
cdr3_aa: CSVGGGGTYGYTF

j_call: TRBJ2-7
v_call: TRBV6-5
cdr3_aa: CASRSFLLSSYEQYF

j_call: TRBJ1-6
v_call: TRBV7-9
cdr3_aa: CASSSLLGSPLHF